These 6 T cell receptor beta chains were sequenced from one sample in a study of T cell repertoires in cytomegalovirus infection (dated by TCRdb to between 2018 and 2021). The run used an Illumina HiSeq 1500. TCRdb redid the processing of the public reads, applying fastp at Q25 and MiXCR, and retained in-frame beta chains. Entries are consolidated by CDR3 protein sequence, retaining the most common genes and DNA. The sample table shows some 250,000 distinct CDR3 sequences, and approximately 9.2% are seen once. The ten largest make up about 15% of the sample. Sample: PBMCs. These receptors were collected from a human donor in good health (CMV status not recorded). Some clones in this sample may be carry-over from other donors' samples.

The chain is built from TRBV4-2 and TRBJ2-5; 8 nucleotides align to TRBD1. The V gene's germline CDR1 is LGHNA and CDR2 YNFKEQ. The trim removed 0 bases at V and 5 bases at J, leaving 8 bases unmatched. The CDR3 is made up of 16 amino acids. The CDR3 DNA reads TGTGCCAGCAGCCAAGATGGGCAGGGGGCACTGGAGACCCAGTACTTC. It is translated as CASSQDGQGALETQYF.

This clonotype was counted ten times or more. CDR3 loop: CASSLLQETQYF. Written as DNA, the CDR3 is TGTGCCAGCAGCTTACTGCAAGAGACCCAGTACTTC. The V gene is TRBV7-2, the J gene TRBJ2-5; D unresolved. Germline V gene sequence: CDR1 SGHTA, CDR2 FQGNSA. CDR3 size: 12 residues. The V end lost 2 bases, the J end lost 2 bases, and 3 bases lay between the germline ends.

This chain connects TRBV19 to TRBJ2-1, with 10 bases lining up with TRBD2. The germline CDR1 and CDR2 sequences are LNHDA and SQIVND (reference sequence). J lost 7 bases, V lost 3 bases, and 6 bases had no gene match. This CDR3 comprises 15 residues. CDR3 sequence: CASSIILAGANEQFF. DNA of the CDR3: TGTGCCAGTAGTATTATCCTAGCGGGAGCTAATGAGCAGTTCTTC. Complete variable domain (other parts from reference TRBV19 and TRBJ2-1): DGGITQSPKYLFRKEGQNVTLSCEQNLNHDAMYWYRQDPGQGLRLIYYSQIVNDFQKGDIAEGYSVSREKKESFPLTVTSAQKNPTAFYLCASSIILAGANEQFFGPGTRLTVL.

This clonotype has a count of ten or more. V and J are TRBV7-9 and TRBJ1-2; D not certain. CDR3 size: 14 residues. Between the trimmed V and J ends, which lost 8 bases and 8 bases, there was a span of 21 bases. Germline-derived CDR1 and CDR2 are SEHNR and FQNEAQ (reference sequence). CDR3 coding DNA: TGTGCCAGCGATGGACCTGGTCCCCTCTCCGGCTACACCTTC. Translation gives CASDGPGPLSGYTF.

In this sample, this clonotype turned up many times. This chain's CDR3 is CASSLRDLYGYTF. The CDR3 region has the DNA TGTGCCAGCAGCTTGAGGGACCTCTATGGCTACACCTTC. The chain has TRBV5-6 and TRBJ1-2; D is possibly TRBD1 (5 bases). V lost 1 base, J lost 4 bases, and 8 bases lay in between. Germline CDR1 reads SGHDT; CDR2 reads YYEEEE. The CDR3 contains 13 residues.

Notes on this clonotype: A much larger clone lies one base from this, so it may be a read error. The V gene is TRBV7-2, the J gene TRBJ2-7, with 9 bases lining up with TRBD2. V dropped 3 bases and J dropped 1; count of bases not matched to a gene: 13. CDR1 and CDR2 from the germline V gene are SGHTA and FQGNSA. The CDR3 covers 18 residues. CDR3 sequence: CTSSFRVSWTSVSYEQYF. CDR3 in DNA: TGTACCAGCAGCTTTAGGGTGAGCTGGACTAGCGTATCCTACGAGCAGTACTTC.